The 23 T cell receptor beta chains given below trace back to one sample, sequenced in a study of T cells expressing NK-cell markers. TCRdb reanalyzed the 5' RACE reads, giving one entry per CDR3 protein sequence and no DNA. This sample's table has over 200,000 distinct CDR3 sequences. The specimen sequenced was blood T cells: a sorted CD56 or NKG2C T cell subset, CD4+ or CD8+ T cells, or bulk PBMC T cells (not recorded which). The receptors come from a man aged 18 to 35 in good health.

This sequence joins TRBV18 and TRBJ2-3; TCRdb calls TRBD2, which cannot be checked without DNA. Germline V gene data show CDR1 as KGHSH and CDR2 as LQKENI. CDR3 length: 16 residues. The CDR3: CASSPISRAEGDTQYF.

The J gene is TRBJ2-1, the V gene TRBV12-3 or TRBV12-4; the D call of TRBD1 rests on TCRdb alone, since no DNA is present to check it. The CDR3 loop spans 16 amino acids. CDR3 residues: CASRTGVPAAPNEQFF.

The rearrangement uses TRBV12-3 or TRBV12-4 and TRBJ1-2; checking the TCRdb D call of TRBD1 is not possible without DNA. This CDR3 region has 17 residues. CDR3: CASSLALGGQSNYGYTF.

The chain couples TRBV10-3 to TRBJ2-1; TCRdb reports TRBD2, a call that lacks DNA to check it against. Germline V gives CDR1 ENHRY, CDR2 SYGVKD. The CDR3 has 12 residues. The chain's CDR3 is CATTLAGGEQFF.

CDR3 region: CASSDGTSRNEQFF. The gene calls are TRBV6-1 and TRBJ2-1; TCRdb picks TRBD2, but there is no DNA to check that call. In germline, CDR1 is MNHNS, CDR2 SASEGT. This CDR3 comprises 14 residues.

The gene calls are TRBV4-3 and TRBJ2-3; no DNA is available, so the TRBD2 call from TCRdb remains unchecked. CDR1 LGHNA and CDR2 YSLEER come from the germline V gene. The CDR3 has 15 residues. This CDR3 is CASSQGEGWADTQYF.

This chain links TRBV6-1 with TRBJ2-1; TCRdb proposes TRBD1, but this gene call is untestable without DNA. The CDR3 covers 14 residues. Per germline, CDR1 MNHNS and CDR2 SASEGT. CDR3 region: CASRPGQLYNEQFF.

The V gene is TRBV9, the J gene TRBJ2-1; checking the TCRdb D call of TRBD1 is not possible without DNA. The CDR3 length is 14 residues. Looked up from germline, CDR1 is SGDLS and CDR2 is YYNGEE. CDR3: CASSVGGRGDEQFF.

The V call is TRBV20-1, the J call TRBJ2-1; the TCRdb call, TRBD2, lacks DNA for checking. This CDR3 comprises 15 residues. Germline loops: CDR1 DFQATT, CDR2 SNEGSKA (reference sequence). The CDR3 spells CSSLAGASQYNEQFF.

J is TRBJ1-1 and V is TRBV12-3 or TRBV12-4; TCRdb's D call of TRBD1 is untestable without DNA. The CDR3 spans 12 residues. This chain's CDR3 is CATRGQGSEAFF.

The J gene is TRBJ2-2, the V gene TRBV6-5; TCRdb calls TRBD2, which cannot be checked without DNA. The CDR3 is made up of 14 amino acids. Germline CDR1 MNHEY, CDR2 SVGAGI. CDR3: CASSSGLLTGELFF.

The chain has TRBV6-1 and TRBJ2-3. There are 16 residues in the CDR3. Germline CDR1 and CDR2: MNHNS and SASEGT. The CDR3 spells CASSESLTWDTDTQYF.

The genes are TRBV2 and TRBJ2-3; TCRdb calls TRBD2, which cannot be checked without DNA. The CDR3 sequence is 14 residues long. Germline-derived CDR1 and CDR2 are SNHLY and FYNNEI. CDR3 region: CASKSGRTTDTQYF.

The rearrangement joins TRBV7-8 to TRBJ1-3; there is no DNA to check the TCRdb D call of TRBD1. In germline, CDR1 is SGHVS, CDR2 FQNEAQ. The CDR3 loop spans 16 amino acids. The CDR3 spells CASSLATGSSGNTIYF.

The chain links TRBV6-2 or TRBV6-3 to TRBJ2-1; no DNA is available, so the TRBD2 call from TCRdb remains unchecked. The CDR3 consists of 17 residues. The germline gives CDR1 MNHEY, CDR2 SVGEGT. The CDR3 sequence is CASSYRRLVEASNEQFF.

The CDR3 here is CASSLVGQGGNEQFF. This chain links TRBV7-9 with TRBJ2-1; TCRdb's D call of TRBD1 is untestable without DNA. This CDR3 spans 15 amino acids. In germline, CDR1 is SEHNR, CDR2 FQNEAQ (reference sequence).

The genes are TRBV3-1 and TRBJ2-2; the TCRdb D gene call, TRBD1, has no DNA to confirm it. There are 15 residues in the CDR3. Germline V gene lookup returns CDR1 LGHDT and CDR2 YNNKEL (reference sequence). The CDR3 is CASSQDGRNTGELFF.

The chain joins TRBV5-5 to TRBJ2-1; no DNA is available, so the TRBD2 call from TCRdb remains unchecked. There are 16 residues in the CDR3. The V gene's germline CDR1 is SGHKS and CDR2 YYEKEE (reference sequence). CDR3 sequence reads: CASRTPAPTSGSYLFF.

Here the CDR3 reads CASSERDYYNEQFF. The chain carries TRBV2 and TRBJ2-1. Looked up from germline, CDR1 is SNHLY and CDR2 is FYNNEI. The CDR3 length is 14 residues.

This sequence joins TRBV12-3 or TRBV12-4 and TRBJ1-1; the TRBD1 assignment by TCRdb is unverifiable without DNA. The CDR3 is made up of 12 amino acids. CDR3 amino acids: CASSFYTGGAFF.

The CDR3 is CASSSPGLPKDTQYF. V and J are TRBV5-6 and TRBJ2-3; checking the TCRdb D call of TRBD2 is not possible without DNA. Germline CDR1 SGHDT, CDR2 YYEEEE. CDR3 length: 15 residues.

The V and J genes are TRBV20-1 and TRBJ1-6. The CDR3 is 14 residues long. CDR1 DFQATT and CDR2 SNEGSKA come from the germline V gene (reference sequence). This CDR3 is CSISGGRGNSPLHF.

The chain combines TRBV20-1 with TRBJ2-3. In germline, CDR1 is DFQATT, CDR2 SNEGSKA (reference sequence). The CDR3 spans 14 residues. This CDR3 reads CSALEIGLADTQYF.